Reported below is one T cell receptor (beta chain). Its antigen remains unknown. This specimen comes from a study of graft-versus-host responses after intestinal transplantation. Some clones are missing from TCRdb's copy, which holds only in-frame ones; the method was immunoSEQ multiplex PCR. In the table there are roughly 92,000 clones, about nine tenths of which are singletons. Germline V gene lookup returns CDR1 SGHRS and CDR2 YFSETQ. Losses at the gene ends were 2 bases for V and 4 bases for J; bases not matched to a gene: 3. The CDR3 consists of 15 residues. This clonotype was sampled from a human donor who was the organ donor for an intestinal transplant. Sequencing used unstimulated CD4+ T cells sorted from spleen or lymph node cells, obtained before transplant. The chain recombines TRBV5-1 with TRBJ2-1; 10 bases are a match to TRBD2. This CDR3 is CASSFRTSGYNEQFF. For the CDR3, the DNA is TGCGCCAGCAGCTTTCGGACTAGCGGATACAATGAGCAGTTCTTC.